This section outlines one T cell receptor (beta chain) sequence together with its context. The target antigen is unknown. The same CDR3 arises from other DNA sequences in this sample as well. These data belong to a study of cytomegalovirus exposure and HLA in healthy donors. Study-wide results and caveats: The study found most TCR sequences rare, yet found some public TCRs in many donors.

The study sampled nominally healthy donors, though unrecorded immune exposures were likely. In the PCR, 60 Vbeta and 13 Jbeta primers were used. Libraries were prepared by immunoSEQ multiplex PCR; TCRdb keeps only in-frame clonotypes and omits some of them. Recorded for this sample: approximately 120,000 clones. V was clipped by 3 bases and J by 4 bases; unmatched bases: 3. The germline V gene has CDR1 KGHSH and CDR2 LQKENI. The CDR3 covers 14 residues. The sample consisted of PBMCs. The TCR was taken from a man aged 18 to 35 in good health and CMV-seronegative. The chain carries TRBV18 and TRBJ2-7; 10 bases map to TRBD1. The CDR3 reads CASSPGTGVYEQYF. The CDR3 DNA sequence: TGTGCCAGCTCACCCGGGACAGGGGTTTACGAGCAGTACTTC.